The T cell receptor beta chain described here comes from a study of CD8+ T cells in alopecia areata. About the study: Tofacitinib administration to treated patients was oral, at 5 to 10 mg twice daily. The tofacitinib course ran for 6 to 18 months and was followed by 6 months off drug.

This CDR3 has 15 amino acids. V shed 8 bases, J shed 4 bases, and the junction held 12 bases outside the gene matches. Germline assignment: CDR1 MNHNY and CDR2 SVGAGI (reference sequence). Study-wide results and caveats: Across lesional scalp, and particularly alopecia totalis/universalis, clonality surpassed that of normal scalp.

Peripheral blood and lesional scalp punch biopsies were taken from alopecia areata patients. Remarks on this clone: The antigen remains undetermined.

Once RNA had been extracted, it was reverse transcribed into cDNA to act as the sequencing template. Only in-frame clones appear in the TCRdb table, and some are missing; sequencing was by immunoSEQ multiplex PCR. The sample holds 11,000 or so clones, around 60% seen once. Sequenced: skin. V is TRBV6-6 and J is TRBJ2-3; 7 bases are a match to TRBD1. The source of this sequence is a human donor with alopecia areata. This CDR3 reads CASGSPGQKADTQYF. The CDR3 coding sequence is TGTGCCAGCGGATCTCCGGGACAGAAGGCAGATACGCAGTATTTT.